Below, one T cell receptor beta chain is given with its context. The clone's antigen remains unknown. Base qualities are not recorded, but no much larger clone differs from it by a single base. The trim is 1 base for V and 7 bases for J, with a gap of 16 bases between the germline ends. Based on the germline V gene, the CDR1 and CDR2 sequences are SQVTM and ANQGSEA. The CDR3 spans 14 residues, from the cysteine through the phenylalanine. The CDR3 DNA has 42 bases and is translated from base 1. The data derive from a study of CD8+CD57+ T cells in acquired aplastic anemia (dated by TCRdb to the late 2010s). For context, the study as a whole: DNA extracted from sorted CD4+ and CD8+ cells had a mean of roughly 3.4 ug, with a range of 0.2 to 27.4 ug. A CD8+CD57+ expansion meant a frequency higher than the mean frequency seen in healthy subjects.

Expansion of CD8+CD57+ cells had been shown by flow cytometry in the patients chosen for sequencing. Every patient had a diagnosis of severe acquired aplastic anemia based on International Study of Aplastic Anemia and Agranulocytosis and Camitta criteria. At the time blood was sampled, none of the patients had received any therapy. TCR repertoires of sorted CD4+ and CD8+ blood T cells from severe aplastic anemia patients and healthy subjects were deep-sequenced in the study. Patients were enrolled in the USA under clinicaltrials.gov protocols 00001620, 01623167, 00001397, 00071045, 00081523 and 00961064. Ficoll-Paque density gradient centrifugation was used to isolate peripheral blood mononuclear cells. Before DNA was extracted, CD4+ and CD8+ T cells were sorted using either FACS or magnetic beads. Genomic DNA was used as template for profiling of TCR beta VDJ combinations and CDR3 sequences. TCR repertoire sequencing was run on an Illumina HiSeq 2000. In the source study's methods: TRBV/TRBJ rearrangement plots, CDR3 size and DJ length profiles, and Simpson's diversity index were used to assess repertoires. The most abundant DNA sequence in the deep sequencing data was taken as the immunodominant clone. CDR3 amino acid sequences were screened for sharing across subjects and were compared with published repertoires and the VDJdb database. TCRdb trimmed public reads at Q25 via fastp, called clones via MiXCR and kept in-frame beta chains. Each record represents a unique CDR3 protein, reported with the most common genes and DNA among its rows. For this entry, the V and J calls and clone size follow TCRdb and not the study's own pipeline. This sample has approximately 150,000 distinct CDR3 sequences in its table, and around half of those were observed once. 1.1% of the sample goes to the ten largest clones.

Study-wide conclusions, independent of this receptor: Approximately 27 CD8+ CDR3 sequences were found in both patients and controls but appeared to be highly expressed in patients and within the immunodominant clones of the patients. Patients and healthy controls showed no significant difference in CD8+ Simpson's diversity (P=0.060).

The sample consisted of sorted CD4+, CD8+, or CD8+CD57+ T cells (not recorded which) from PBMCs. Here the chain combines TRBV29-1 and TRBJ2-5, with no reliable assignment of the D segment. The sequence came from a human donor with aplastic anemia. The bases are TGCAGCGTTGAAGGACGGAGACTTGCGGCGACCCAGTACTTC. This translates into CSVEGRRLAATQYF. The variable domain in full, with residues beyond the CDR3 obtained from the reference TRBV29-1 and TRBJ2-5 genes, is SAVISQKPSRDICQRGTSLTIQCQVDSQVTMMFWYRQQPGQSLTLIATANQGSEATYESGFVIDKFPISRPNLTFSTLTVSNMSPEDSSIYLCSVEGRRLAATQYFGPGTRLLVL.